This is a list of T cell receptor beta chains from one sample in a study of regulatory T cells in long-lasting Graves disease. TCRdb ran MiXCR on the multiplex PCR reads and lists one entry per CDR3 protein. The data show 620,000 or so distinct CDR3 sequences, less than 20% seen once. These same records also appear under a second study, on T cells in Graves' hyperthyroidism and ophthalmopathy.

The specimen comprised peripheral blood mononuclear cells (PBMCs), sampled at new diagnosis, from a patient treated with antithyroid drugs. These receptors were taken from a woman in her 30s with Graves disease. Each CDR3 is given with its conserved first and last residue. The D gene is left open where the match is weak.

j_call: TRBJ2-7; d_call: -; v_call: TRBV12-3/TRBV12-4; cdr3_aa: CASSPEVATTYEQYF
j_call: TRBJ1-5; d_call: -; v_call: TRBV12-3/TRBV12-4; cdr3_aa: CASSLGDKYSNQPQHF
j_call: TRBJ2-3; d_call: TRBD1; v_call: TRBV28; cdr3_aa: CASSPWTGRTDTQYF
j_call: TRBJ1-4; d_call: -; v_call: TRBV6-5; cdr3_aa: CASSYSGTGNEKLFF
j_call: TRBJ1-2; d_call: TRBD1; v_call: TRBV28; cdr3_aa: CASRETGGVGGYTF
j_call: TRBJ2-7; d_call: -; v_call: TRBV30; cdr3_aa: CAWSALYEQYF
j_call: TRBJ1-4; d_call: -; v_call: TRBV29-1; cdr3_aa: CSVAGRGNEKLFF
j_call: TRBJ1-5; d_call: -; v_call: TRBV28; cdr3_aa: CASNSGWQQIQPQHF
j_call: TRBJ2-1; d_call: -; v_call: TRBV29-1; cdr3_aa: CSVEVANFRYEQFF
j_call: TRBJ2-1; d_call: TRBD2; v_call: TRBV7-2; cdr3_aa: CASTSRGGRGSYNEQFF
j_call: TRBJ1-5; d_call: -; v_call: TRBV5-6; cdr3_aa: CASSPTRGLGEPQHF
j_call: TRBJ2-7; d_call: -; v_call: TRBV5-1; cdr3_aa: CASKEGSSSRYEQYF
j_call: TRBJ1-6; d_call: TRBD1; v_call: TRBV7-8; cdr3_aa: CASSFRDRNSPLHF
j_call: TRBJ1-2; d_call: -; v_call: TRBV18; cdr3_aa: CASSLGHGYTF
j_call: TRBJ2-1; d_call: -; v_call: TRBV2; cdr3_aa: CASSERDIYNEQFF
j_call: TRBJ2-7; d_call: -; v_call: TRBV15; cdr3_aa: CATSSLRGPYEQYF